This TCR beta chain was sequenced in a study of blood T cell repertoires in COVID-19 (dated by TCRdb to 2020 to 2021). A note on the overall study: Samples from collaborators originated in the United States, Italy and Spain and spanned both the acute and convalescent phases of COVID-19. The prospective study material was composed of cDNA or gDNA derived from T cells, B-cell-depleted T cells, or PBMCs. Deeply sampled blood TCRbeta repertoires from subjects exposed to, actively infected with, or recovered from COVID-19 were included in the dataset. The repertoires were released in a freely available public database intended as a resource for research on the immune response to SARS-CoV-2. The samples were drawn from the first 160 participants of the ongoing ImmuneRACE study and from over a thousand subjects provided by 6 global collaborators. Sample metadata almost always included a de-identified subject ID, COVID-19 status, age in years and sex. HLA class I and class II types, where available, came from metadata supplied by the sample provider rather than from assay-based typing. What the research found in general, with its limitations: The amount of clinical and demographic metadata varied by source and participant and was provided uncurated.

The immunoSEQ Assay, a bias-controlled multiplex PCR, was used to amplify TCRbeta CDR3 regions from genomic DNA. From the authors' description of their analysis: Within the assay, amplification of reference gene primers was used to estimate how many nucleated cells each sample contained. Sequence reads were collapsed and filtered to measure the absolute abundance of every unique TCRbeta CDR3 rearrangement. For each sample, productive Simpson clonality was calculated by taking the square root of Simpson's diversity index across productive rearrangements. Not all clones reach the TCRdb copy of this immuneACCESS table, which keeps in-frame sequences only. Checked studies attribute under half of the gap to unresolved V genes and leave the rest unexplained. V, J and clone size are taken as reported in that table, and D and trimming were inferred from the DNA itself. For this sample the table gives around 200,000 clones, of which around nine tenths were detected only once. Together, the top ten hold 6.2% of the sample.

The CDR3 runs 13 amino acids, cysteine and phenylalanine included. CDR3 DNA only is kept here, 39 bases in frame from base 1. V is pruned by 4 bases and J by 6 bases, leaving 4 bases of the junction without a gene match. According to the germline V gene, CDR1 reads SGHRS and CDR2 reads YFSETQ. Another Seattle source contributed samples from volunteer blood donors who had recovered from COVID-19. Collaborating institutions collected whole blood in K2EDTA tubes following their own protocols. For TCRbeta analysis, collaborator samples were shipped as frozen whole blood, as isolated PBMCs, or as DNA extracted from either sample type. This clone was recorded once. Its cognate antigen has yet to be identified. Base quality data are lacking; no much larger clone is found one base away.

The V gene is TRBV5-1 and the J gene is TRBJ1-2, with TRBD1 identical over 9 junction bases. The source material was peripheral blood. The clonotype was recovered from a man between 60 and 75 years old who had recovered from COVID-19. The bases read TGCGCCAGCAGCCTGACAGGGGGTGATGGCTACACCTTC. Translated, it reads CASSLTGGDGYTF.